This T cell receptor beta chain was observed in a study of Graves' ophthalmopathy and Graves' hyperthyroidism. The sequenced template was RNA, covering the TCR beta CDR3 region. The library came from an HTBI-primed first-round RT-PCR and a second-round multiplex PCR. TCRdb re-called the multiplex PCR reads through MiXCR, storing one row per CDR3 protein. The repertoire holds about 1.1 million distinct CDR3 sequences, roughly 35% seen once, with around 10% in the top ten. This clonotype showed up just a few times. Its antigen is not identified. Trimming removed 2 bases from V and 1 base from J; junction bases left unmatched: 3. Germline V CDR1 and CDR2: LGHNA, YSLEER. The CDR3 covers 15 residues. Study results and caveats: Ophthalmopathy progression predictions by the model showed nearly 75% specificity and roughly 71% sensitivity.

The sequencing input was peripheral blood or thyroid tissue (not recorded which). The chain recombines TRBV4-3 with TRBJ2-7; 9 bases match TRBD2. This clonotype originated in an adult man with Graves' hyperthyroidism. The CDR3: CASSQSLAGSYEQYF. As DNA, the CDR3 is TGCGCCAGCAGCCAATCACTAGCGGGTTCCTACGAGCAGTACTTC.